One sample yielded the 27 T cell receptor beta chains listed below, sequenced in a study of T-cell reconstitution after alpha-beta-depleted transplantation in children. Preparation of the TCRbeta library was carried out with unique molecular identifiers. In TCRdb, the PCR reads were re-called with MiXCR into one record per CDR3 protein. The sample has hundreds of thousands of distinct CDR3 sequences; 10% are singletons. The input for sequencing was PBMCs, taken before TCRalphabeta/CD19-depleted stem cell transplant. These receptors were obtained from a child aged 2-15 years with inherited bone marrow failure, due to receive a stem cell transplant.

A few counts support this clonotype. This chain uses TRBV15 with TRBJ2-4; 9 nucleotides match TRBD1. Germline values: CDR1 LNHNV, CDR2 YYDKDF (reference sequence). After removal of 7 bases from V and 0 bases from J, the junction contained 13 bases not matched to a gene. CDR3 length: 18 amino acids. The chain's CDR3 is CATTSDRGLLLAKNIQYF. The CDR3 bases are TGTGCCACCACCTCGGACAGGGGATTACTACTAGCCAAAAACATTCAGTACTTC.

This clonotype was counted ten times or more. This sequence joins TRBV12-3 or TRBV12-4 and TRBJ2-1; no definite D call. This CDR3 region has 12 residues. V was trimmed by 2 bases and J by 8 bases, leaving 7 bases between them. CDR3 sequence (DNA): TGTGCCAGCAGTTTATTTATGGATGAGCAGTTCTTC. This translates into CASSLFMDEQFF.

This clonotype was counted ten times or more. V is TRBV20-1 and J is TRBJ2-1; D is uncertain. Germline V gene sequence: CDR1 DFQATT, CDR2 SNEGSKA (reference sequence). This CDR3 spans 11 amino acids. V lost 7 bases, J lost 3 bases, and 7 bases lay in between. The CDR3 DNA is TGCAGTGGGCCTCTCTACAATGAGCAGTTCTTC. Protein: CSGPLYNEQFF.

In its sample, this clonotype was seen many times. The rearrangement joins TRBV6-5 to TRBJ2-7; weak D call: TRBD2 (6 bases). CDR3 length: 12 amino acids. From germline, CDR1 is MNHEY and CDR2 SVGAGI. The V end lost 6 bases, the J end lost 5 bases, and 11 bases lay between the germline ends. This CDR3 reads CASSRRGDEQYF. CDR3 nucleotides: TGTGCCAGCAGCCGGAGGGGCGACGAGCAGTACTTC.

This clonotype appeared many times. The chain combines TRBV20-1 with TRBJ2-4; TRBD1 matches 7 bases. V was pared by 3 bases and J by 5 bases, with 7 bases of the junction left unmatched. Germline V gives CDR1 DFQATT, CDR2 SNEGSKA (reference sequence). The CDR3 runs 14 residues. CDR3 DNA: TGCAGTGCTAGGTTACAGGGGACGGAAAACATTCAGTACTTC. It encodes CSARLQGTENIQYF.

In its sample, this clonotype was seen many times. The chain uses TRBV4-3 and TRBJ2-2; 9 bases map to TRBD1. Germline V CDR1 and CDR2: LGHNA, YSLEER. The V and J ends lost 3 bases and 7 bases, in that order; junction bases with no gene match: 3. The CDR3 contains 14 residues. The CDR3 DNA sequence: TGCGCCAGCAGCCATCGGGACAGGGACGGGGAGCTGTTTTTT. The encoded protein is CASSHRDRDGELFF.

This clonotype showed up many times. The chain recombines TRBV29-1 with TRBJ2-2; TRBD1 matches 7 bases. This CDR3 contains 12 residues. CDR1 SQVTM and CDR2 ANQGSEA come from the germline V gene. The V and J ends lost 3 bases and 8 bases, in that order; junction bases with no gene match: 3. DNA of the CDR3: TGCAGCGTTGATGACAGGGAGGGGGAGCTGTTTTTT. This translates into CSVDDREGELFF.

The chain couples TRBV5-4 to TRBJ1-2; D remains ambiguous. Germline V gene sequence: CDR1 SGHNT, CDR2 YYREEE (reference sequence). This CDR3 is built from 14 residues. V was pared by 0 bases and J by 1 base, with 7 bases between. CDR3 nucleotides: TGTGCCAGCAGCTTGGACCGATTTAACTATGGCTACACCTTC. Residues: CASSLDRFNYGYTF. The variable domain in full, with the rest retrieved from reference TRBV5-4 and TRBJ1-2, is ETGVTQSPTHLIKTRGQQVTLRCSSQSGHNTVSWYQQALGQGPQFIFQYYREEENGRGNFPPRFSGLQFPNYSSELNVNALELDDSALYLCASSLDRFNYGYTFGSGTRLTVV.

The V gene is TRBV3-1, the J gene TRBJ1-1, with a weak D call TRBD1 (5 bases). CDR1 LGHDT and CDR2 YNNKEL come from the germline V gene (reference sequence). The CDR3 is 13 residues long. The V and J ends lost 1 base and 6 bases respectively, with 9 bases between them. CDR3 DNA: TGTGCCAGCAGCCAAGCATTGGGGCCTGAAGCTTTCTTT. It yields the protein CASSQALGPEAFF.

The rearrangement uses TRBV7-6 and TRBJ2-3; 10 bases align to TRBD2. The CDR3 covers 16 residues. The germline CDR1 and CDR2 sequences are SGHVS and FNYEAQ. The trim removed 6 bases at V and 0 bases at J, leaving 6 bases unmatched. The CDR3 nucleotides read TGTGCCAGCAGAGCCCTAGCGGGAGCTAGCACAGATACGCAGTATTTT. It translates to CASRALAGASTDTQYF. Variable domain in full (rest from reference TRBV7-6 and TRBJ2-3): GAGVSQSPRYKVTKRGQDVALRCDPISGHVSLYWYRQALGQGPEFLTYFNYEAQQDKSGLPNDRFSAERPEGSISTLTIQRTEQRDSAMYRCASRALAGASTDTQYFGPGTRLTVL.

Comments on this clonotype: Compared with germline, one end of the junction differs, possibly owing to a read error. The gene calls are TRBV14 and TRBJ2-1; TRBD1 or TRBD2 may be the D gene (5 bases each). This CDR3 is built from 16 residues. Per the germline V gene, CDR1 is SGHDN and CDR2 is FVKESK. CDR3 amino acids: CASSPPIGTAYNEQSF. The CDR3 bases are TGTGCCAGCAGCCCCCCAATAGGGACGGCATACAATGAGCAGTCCTTC.

This clonotype was found many times. The chain carries TRBV7-2 and TRBJ2-5; TRBD2 agrees at 10 bases. With 1 base clipped from V and 6 bases from J, the junction kept 8 bases outside the gene matches. Germline CDR1 is SGHTA and CDR2 is FQGNSA. This CDR3 region has 16 residues. The CDR3 sequence is CASSLELAGTGKTQYF. As DNA, the CDR3 is TGTGCCAGCAGCTTAGAACTAGCGGGAACCGGGAAGACCCAGTACTTC.

This clonotype has only one observation. A much larger clone lies one base from this, so it may be a read error. This chain connects TRBV27 to TRBJ2-7, with D perhaps TRBD1 (6 bases). CDR3 size: 13 residues. V was pared by 6 bases and J by 2 bases, with 11 bases between. Germline V gene sequence: CDR1 MNHEY, CDR2 SMNVEV (reference sequence). The CDR3, as DNA: TGTGCCAGCAGCTACAGGGCTGCCTACGAGCAGTACTTC. Its protein product is CASSYRAAYEQYF.

This clonotype was seen ten or more times. The chain is built from TRBV27 and TRBJ2-7; possibly TRBD1 or TRBD2 for D (5 bases each). Germline V gives CDR1 MNHEY, CDR2 SMNVEV (reference sequence). The CDR3 has 15 residues. Between the trimmed V and J ends, which lost 0 bases and 2 bases, there was a span of 11 bases. The CDR3 coding sequence is TGTGCCAGCAGTTTATCGGGGACCACAGCCTACGAGCAGTACTTC. Translated, it gives CASSLSGTTAYEQYF.

This clonotype was seen more than once but under ten times. The chain carries TRBV30 and TRBJ2-2, with 9 bases lining up with TRBD2. Trimming removed 3 bases from V and 1 base from J; junction bases left unmatched: 3. CDR1 GTSNPN and CDR2 SVGIG come from the germline V gene (reference sequence). The CDR3 has 15 amino acids. CDR3 sequence (DNA): TGTGCCTGGAGCCGACTAGCGGTGAACACCGGGGAGCTGTTTTTT. Translating it yields CAWSRLAVNTGELFF.

Ten or more counts support this clonotype. V is TRBV7-2 and J is TRBJ1-1; a weak D match, TRBD1 (6 bases). This CDR3 spans 15 amino acids. Germline assignment: CDR1 SGHTA and CDR2 FQGNSA. V shed 6 bases and J shed 0 bases, with 14 bases lying between them. CDR3 sequence reads: CASRLQGTMNTEAFF. For the CDR3, the DNA is TGTGCCAGCAGGCTCCAGGGGACGATGAACACTGAAGCTTTCTTT. The variable domain in full, with the rest retrieved from reference TRBV7-2 and TRBJ1-1, is GAGVSQSPSNKVTEKGKDVELRCDPISGHTALYWYRQSLGQGLEFLIYFQGNSAPDKSGLPSDRFSAERTGGSVSTLTIQRTQQEDSAVYLCASRLQGTMNTEAFFGQGTRLTVV.

Concerning this clonotype: A much larger clone differs from this one at a single base, so this may be a read error. This chain connects TRBV7-9 to TRBJ1-3; D remains ambiguous. CDR1 is SEHNR, CDR2 FQNEAQ, per germline (reference sequence). The CDR3 is made up of 13 amino acids. The CDR3 here is CASGTSPGNNIYF. Here the CDR3 DNA reads TGTGCCAGCGGCACAAGTCCTGGAAACAACATATATTTT.

This clonotype was seen only a few times. The chain combines TRBV7-9 with TRBJ2-7; possibly TRBD2 for D (6 bases). Germline CDR1 and CDR2: SEHNR and FQNEAQ (reference sequence). V lost 7 bases and J 2 bases, leaving 15 bases between the germline ends. The CDR3 has 14 residues. The CDR3 protein is CASTVGDFTYEQYF. The CDR3 bases are TGTGCCAGCACCGTAGGGGACTTTACCTACGAGCAGTACTTC.

In the case of this clonotype: A single base separates this from a much larger clone, so it may be a read error. V usage is TRBV5-1 and J usage is TRBJ2-5; 9 bases match TRBD2. CDR3 length: 16 amino acids. Per the germline V gene, CDR1 is SGHRS and CDR2 is YFSETQ. V shed 2 bases and J 0 bases; nucleotides not matched to a gene: 5. The CDR3 sequence: CASSFGRLADQETQYF. Here the CDR3 DNA reads TGCGCCAGCAGCTTCGGGAGACTAGCGGACCAAGAGACCCAGTACTTC. The variable domain in full, completed from reference TRBV5-1 and TRBJ2-5, reads KAGVTQTPRYLIKTRGQQVTLSCSPISGHRSVSWYQQTPGQGLQFLFEYFSETQRNKGNFPGRFSGRQFSNSRSEMNVSTLELGDSALYLCASSFGRLADQETQYFGPGTRLLVL.

The chain joins TRBV5-4 to TRBJ2-5, with TRBD2 as a possible D gene (5 bases). V was pared by 5 bases and J by 9 bases, with 26 bases between. CDR1 is SGHNT and CDR2 is YYREEE in the germline V gene (reference sequence). This CDR3 has 16 amino acids. CDR3 nucleotides: TGTGCCAGCAGTAAGCCTCCAGACGGGCCCAAGAGGGCCCAGTACTTC. It codes for CASSKPPDGPKRAQYF.

The chain combines TRBV23-1 with TRBJ2-7; TRBD1 matches at 7 bases. TRBV23-1 is an ORF; its function is uncertain. V was clipped by 2 bases and J by 2 bases; unmatched bases: 6. This CDR3 spans 15 amino acids. CDR3 loop: CASSQDDRVAYEQYF. The DNA of the CDR3 is TGCGCCAGCAGTCAAGACGACAGGGTAGCCTACGAGCAGTACTTC.

This clonotype was counted at least ten times. V gene TRBV5-1 combines with J gene TRBJ2-7; 8 bases line up with TRBD1. The CDR3 length is 15 residues. V lost 0 bases, J lost 5 bases, and 7 bases stayed unmatched. The germline CDR1 and CDR2 sequences are SGHRS and YFSETQ. The CDR3 sequence: CASSLGTGMRNEQYF. As DNA, the CDR3 is TGCGCCAGCAGCTTGGGGACAGGGATGAGAAACGAGCAGTACTTC.

This clonotype was picked up a small number of times. The V call is TRBV28, the J call TRBJ2-7; 7 bases are a match to TRBD2. This CDR3 is 15 amino acids long. With 3 bases clipped from V and 2 bases from J, the junction kept 7 bases outside the gene matches. CDR1 and CDR2 (germline): MDHEN, SYDVKM. The CDR3 region is CASSFSVAGTYEQYF. CDR3 nucleotides: TGTGCCAGCAGTTTCTCGGTAGCGGGCACCTACGAGCAGTACTTC.

The V and J genes are TRBV29-1 and TRBJ2-1; D is undetermined. Germline-derived CDR1 and CDR2 are SQVTM and ANQGSEA. This CDR3 spans 14 amino acids. V lost 4 bases to trimming and J lost 6 bases, with 16 bases between them. CDR3 DNA: TGCAGCGTTGTAGTGTACTCTGGACCCAATGAGCAGTTCTTC. Translating it yields CSVVVYSGPNEQFF.

This clonotype was recorded many times. The V call is TRBV4-3, the J call TRBJ1-4, with D possibly TRBD1 on 5 matching bases. This CDR3 is 15 amino acids long. The V end was cut by 2 bases, the J end by 8 bases, with 15 bases between. Per germline, CDR1 LGHNA and CDR2 YSLEER. The CDR3 protein is CASSQIAQGREKLFF. CDR3 nucleotide sequence: TGCGCCAGCAGCCAAATAGCCCAGGGACGGGAAAAACTGTTTTTT.

This clonotype has more than one count but fewer than ten. Mismatch with germline at one junction end may stem from a read error. V is TRBV6-5 and J is TRBJ2-2, with D possibly being TRBD1 (5 bases). Looked up from germline, CDR1 is MNHEY and CDR2 is SVGAGI. This CDR3 has 16 residues. The CDR3 is CASSYFVAGNSGELFF. The CDR3 nucleotides read TGTGCCAGCAGTTATTTCGTGGCAGGGAACTCCGGGGAGCTGTTTTTT.

This clonotype was counted only a few times. The V and J genes are TRBV6-5 and TRBJ2-1; maybe TRBD2 (5 bases). Trimming left V 5 bases short and J 10 bases short, with 15 bases between. Germline CDR1 MNHEY, CDR2 SVGAGI. The CDR3 spans 13 residues. The DNA of the CDR3 is TGTGCCAGCAGTAATACTAGAGCTGAGGAGCAGTTCTTC. This gives the protein CASSNTRAEEQFF.